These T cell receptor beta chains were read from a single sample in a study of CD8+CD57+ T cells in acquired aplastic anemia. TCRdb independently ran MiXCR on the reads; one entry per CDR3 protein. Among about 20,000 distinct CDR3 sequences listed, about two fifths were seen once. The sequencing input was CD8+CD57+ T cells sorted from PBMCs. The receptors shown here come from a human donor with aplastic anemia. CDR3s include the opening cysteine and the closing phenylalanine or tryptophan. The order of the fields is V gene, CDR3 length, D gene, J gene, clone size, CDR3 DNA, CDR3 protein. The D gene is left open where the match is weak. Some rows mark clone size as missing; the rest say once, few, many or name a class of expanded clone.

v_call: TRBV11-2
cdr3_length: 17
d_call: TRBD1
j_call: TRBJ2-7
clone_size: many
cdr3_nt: TGTGCCAGCAGCTTAGGCTTAATAGGGGACAGGGGCCACGAGCAGTACTTC
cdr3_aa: CASSLGLIGDRGHEQYF

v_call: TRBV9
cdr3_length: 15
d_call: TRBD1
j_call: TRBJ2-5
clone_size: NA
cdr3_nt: TGTGCCAGCAGCGAAAGGACAGGGGGCGAAGAGACCCAGTACTTC
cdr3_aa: CASSERTGGEETQYF

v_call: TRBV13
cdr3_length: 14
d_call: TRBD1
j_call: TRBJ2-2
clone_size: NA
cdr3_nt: TGTGCCAGCAGCAAAGACAGGGACCCCGGGGAGCTGTTTTTT
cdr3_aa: CASSKDRDPGELFF

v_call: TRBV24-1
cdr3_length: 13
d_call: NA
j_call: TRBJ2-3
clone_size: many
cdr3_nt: TGTGCCACCAGTGACTCAACCGAAGATACGCAGTATTTT
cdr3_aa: CATSDSTEDTQYF

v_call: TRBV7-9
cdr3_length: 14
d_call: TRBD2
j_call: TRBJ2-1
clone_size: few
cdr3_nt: TGTGCCAGCAGGCCAACTAGCGGGAGGCATGAGCAGTTCTTC
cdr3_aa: CASRPTSGRHEQFF

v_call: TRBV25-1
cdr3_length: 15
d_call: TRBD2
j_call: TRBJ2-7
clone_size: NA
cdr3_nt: TGTGCCAGCAGTGATGGTAGCGGGAGATCCTACGAGCAGTACTTC
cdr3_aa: CASSDGSGRSYEQYF

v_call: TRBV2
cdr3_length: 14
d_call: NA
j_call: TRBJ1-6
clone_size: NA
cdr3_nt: TGTGCCAGCTCCCGTCGGGGGCTAAATTCACCCCTCCACTTT
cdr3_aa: CASSRRGLNSPLHF

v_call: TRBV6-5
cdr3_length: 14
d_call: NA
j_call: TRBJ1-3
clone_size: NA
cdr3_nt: TGTGCCAGCAGTTACTCCCTCATAGGGGACACCATATATTTT
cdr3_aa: CASSYSLIGDTIYF

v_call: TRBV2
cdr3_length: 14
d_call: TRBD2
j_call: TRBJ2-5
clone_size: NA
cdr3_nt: TGTGCCAGCAGTGTCCGGGAGGGCCAAGAGACCCAGTACTTC
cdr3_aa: CASSVREGQETQYF

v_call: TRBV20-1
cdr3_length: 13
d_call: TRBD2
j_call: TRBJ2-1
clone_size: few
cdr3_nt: TGCAGTGCTAGTCGGGGGGCCTACAATGAGCAGTTCTTC
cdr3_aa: CSASRGAYNEQFF

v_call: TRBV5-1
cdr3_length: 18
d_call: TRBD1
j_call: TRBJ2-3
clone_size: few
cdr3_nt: TGCGCCAGCAGCTCAGGGGTTGGACAGGGATGGGACACAGATACGCAGTATTTT
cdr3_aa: CASSSGVGQGWDTDTQYF

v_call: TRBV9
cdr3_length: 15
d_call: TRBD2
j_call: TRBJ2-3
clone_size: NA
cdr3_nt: TGTGCCAGCAGTGGACTAGCGGGGACCAGCGATACGCAGTATTTT
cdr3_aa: CASSGLAGTSDTQYF

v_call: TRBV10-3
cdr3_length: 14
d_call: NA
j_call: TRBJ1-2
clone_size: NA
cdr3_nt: TGTGCCATCAAAGCGGCAGGGGTTAACTATGGCTACACCTTC
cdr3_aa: CAIKAAGVNYGYTF

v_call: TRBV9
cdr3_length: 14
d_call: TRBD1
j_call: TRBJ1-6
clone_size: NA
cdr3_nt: TGTGCCAGCAGTCCTCAGGGGGATAATTCACCCCTCCACTTT
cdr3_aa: CASSPQGDNSPLHF

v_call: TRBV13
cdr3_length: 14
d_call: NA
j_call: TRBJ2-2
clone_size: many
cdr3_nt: TGTGCCAGCAGCTGGCGTGGGCGGACCGGGGAGCTGTTTTTT
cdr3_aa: CASSWRGRTGELFF

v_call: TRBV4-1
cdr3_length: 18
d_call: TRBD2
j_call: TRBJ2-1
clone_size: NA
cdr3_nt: TGCGCCAGCAGCCAAGAATCGCCTAGCGGAAGCTCCTACAATGAGCAGTTCTTC
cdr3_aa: CASSQESPSGSSYNEQFF